This T cell receptor beta chain was recovered during a study of radiation and T cells in renal cell carcinoma. The time point is: blood 2 weeks post-SBRT. The sample's treatment: 15 Gy SBRT to primary tumor, nephrectomy 4 weeks later. Blood was sampled at baseline, 2 weeks and 4 weeks after SBRT. The patient's renal cell carcinoma had clear cell pathology. V was clipped by 0 bases and J by 0 bases; unmatched bases: 11. The CDR3 is 19 amino acids. Germline CDR1 is SGHNT and CDR2 is YYREEE (reference sequence). The protocol was immunoSEQ multiplex PCR, while the TCRdb copy is restricted to in-frame clones and leaves out a portion. Of fewer than 55,000 clones in the sample, about 80% were seen once.

This sequence joins TRBV5-4 and TRBJ2-3, with 9 positions matching TRBD2. This TCR came from a woman in her sixties or seventies with renal cell carcinoma. The input for sequencing was blood, taken from a patient whose treatment included radiotherapy and nephrectomy. CDR3 protein: CASSLANSGRRQSTDTQYF. DNA for the CDR3: TGTGCCAGCAGCTTGGCCAATAGCGGGAGACGTCAGAGCACAGATACGCAGTATTTT.